This TCR beta chain derives from a study of control samples from healthy donors and cancer patients. The germline V gene has CDR1 SNHLY and CDR2 FYNNEI. CDR3 size: 12 residues. Trimming removed 3 bases from V and 7 bases from J, with 7 bases in between. Libraries were prepared by immunoSEQ multiplex PCR; TCRdb keeps only in-frame clonotypes and omits some of them. In the table there are around 230,000 clones, over 90% of which are singletons. The sequencing input was blood. This sequence was found in a man aged 45 to 65 in good health. V gene TRBV2 combines with J gene TRBJ1-5; D unclear. CDR3 nucleotide sequence: TGTGCCAGCAGTGAGGAGCTCCAGCCCCAGCATTTT. Protein product: CASSEELQPQHF. The full variable domain, completed using reference TRBV2 and TRBJ1-5, is EPEVTQTPSHQVTQMGQEVILRCVPISNHLYFYWYRQILGQKVEFLVSFYNNEISEKSEIFDDQFSVERPDGSNFTLKIRSTKLEDSAMYFCASSEELQPQHFGDGTRLSIL.